These 16 T cell receptor beta chains were all obtained from the same sample, sequenced in a study of T cells in Graves' hyperthyroidism and ophthalmopathy. There were TCR beta CDR3 regions amplified from RNA transcripts. The HTBI primer set was used in a first-round RT-PCR of the TCR CDR3. TCRdb independently ran MiXCR on the multiplex PCR reads; one entry per CDR3 protein. The sample contains about 110,000 distinct CDR3 sequences, more than 15% of which appear only once. The sequencing input was blood. These receptors all come from a woman aged 45-60 years with Graves' hyperthyroidism.

This clonotype was detected ten times or more. This chain joins TRBV5-4 and TRBJ2-2; D remains ambiguous. This CDR3 region has 14 residues. Germline V gene sequence: CDR1 SGHNT, CDR2 YYREEE (reference sequence). V lost 4 bases and J 0 bases, leaving 7 bases between the germline ends. CDR3 DNA: TGTGCCAGCAGCGTCACATCGAACACCGGGGAGCTGTTTTTT. It encodes CASSVTSNTGELFF.

J is TRBJ2-1 and V is TRBV2; the D gene could be TRBD1 or TRBD2 (7 bases each). Trimming took off 7 bases at V and 7 bases at J, with 23 bases between the two ends. The CDR3 extends over 16 amino acids. Germline V gene lookup returns CDR1 SNHLY and CDR2 FYNNEI. The CDR3 region has the DNA TGTGCCAGCATACGGGGGAGGGGGCTTTGGGGAAATGAGCAGTTCTTC. Its translation: CASIRGRGLWGNEQFF.

On this clonotype: A read error may explain this, as a much larger clone is one base away. J is TRBJ2-1 and V is TRBV5-1; 14 nucleotides align to TRBD2. The trim removed 4 bases at V and 12 bases at J, leaving 6 bases unmatched. In germline, CDR1 is SGHRS, CDR2 YFSETQ. The length of the CDR3 is 14 residues. Here the CDR3 reads CASSPGTSGGGQFF. The CDR3 nucleotides read TGCGCCAGCAGCCCGGGGACTAGCGGGGGTGGGCAGTTCTTC.

The chain is built from TRBV20-1 and TRBJ2-1; D perhaps matches TRBD2 (6 bases). The V gene's germline CDR1 is DFQATT and CDR2 SNEGSKA (reference sequence). V gave up 1 base and J gave up 5 bases, with 15 bases separating them. This CDR3 region has 15 residues. CDR3: CSARGLVLADNEQFF. CDR3 in DNA: TGCAGTGCTAGAGGCTTGGTTTTAGCGGACAATGAGCAGTTCTTC.

This clonotype was seen at least ten times. The chain uses TRBV5-1 and TRBJ2-3; the D gene could be TRBD1 or TRBD2 (6 bases each). The V and J ends lost 0 bases and 0 bases respectively, with 14 bases between them. The CDR3 extends over 17 amino acids. In germline, CDR1 is SGHRS, CDR2 YFSETQ. CDR3 protein: CASSLAPTGASTDTQYF. CDR3 coding DNA: TGCGCCAGCAGCTTGGCACCAACGGGGGCTAGCACAGATACGCAGTATTTT.

This clonotype has a count of ten or more. This rearrangement joins TRBV5-1 to TRBJ2-2; D may be TRBD2 (6 bases). The CDR3 is 13 amino acids. Germline V lookup: CDR1 SGHRS, CDR2 YFSETQ. Deletions cut 5 bases from V and 7 bases from J, with 12 bases between. CDR3 sequence: CASREGADGELFF. CDR3 in DNA: TGCGCCAGCAGGGAGGGCGCTGACGGGGAGCTGTTTTTT.

This clonotype was recorded at least ten times. The chain employs TRBV30 and TRBJ2-1; the match to TRBD2 covers 10 bases. J lost 3 bases, V lost 0 bases, and 5 bases had no gene match. Germline V gene lookup returns CDR1 GTSNPN and CDR2 SVGIG (reference sequence). The CDR3 length is 16 residues. CDR3 protein: CAWSVWLAGDYNEQFF. The CDR3 DNA reads TGTGCCTGGAGTGTATGGCTAGCGGGAGACTACAATGAGCAGTTCTTC.

The chain uses TRBV9 and TRBJ2-5; 14 bases are shared with TRBD2. With 7 bases clipped from V and 3 bases from J, the junction kept 8 bases outside the gene matches. This CDR3 has 16 amino acids. Germline CDR1 is SGDLS and CDR2 is YYNGEE. CDR3 region: CASGDGTSGREETQYF. Written as DNA, the CDR3 is TGTGCCAGCGGAGACGGGACTAGCGGGAGAGAAGAGACCCAGTACTTC.

This clonotype was seen at least ten times. This sequence joins TRBV28 and TRBJ1-2; D perhaps matches TRBD1 (5 bases). Trimming removed 5 bases from V and 0 bases from J, with 13 bases in between. Germline V lookup: CDR1 MDHEN, CDR2 SYDVKM. The CDR3 has 15 amino acids. CDR3 region: CASSPVPGSNYGYTF. CDR3 coding DNA: TGTGCCAGCAGTCCGGTACCAGGGTCTAACTATGGCTACACCTTC.

CDR3 amino acids: CSARTGRHEQFF. In DNA form, the CDR3 reads TGCAGCGCCAGGACAGGGAGACATGAGCAGTTCTTC. The V gene is TRBV29-1, the J gene TRBJ2-1, with TRBD1 identical over 8 bases. J was trimmed by 8 bases and V by 7 bases; bases with no gene match: 7. The length of the CDR3 is 12 residues. CDR1 SQVTM and CDR2 ANQGSEA come from the germline V gene.

This clonotype appeared a few times. The rearrangement joins TRBV11-3 to TRBJ2-2, with D uncertain. Germline V gene lookup returns CDR1 SGHNT and CDR2 YENEEA. This CDR3 region has 15 residues. V was pared by 3 bases and J by 0 bases, with 8 bases between. CDR3 protein: CASSFGDSNTGELFF. CDR3 sequence (DNA): TGTGCCAGCAGCTTTGGGGATTCGAACACCGGGGAGCTGTTTTTT.

The chain has TRBV19 and TRBJ1-5, with D unclear. V dropped 1 base and J dropped 1 base, with 8 bases sitting between them. Germline values: CDR1 LNHDA, CDR2 SQIVND (reference sequence). The CDR3 consists of 15 residues. CDR3 DNA sequence: TGTGCCAGTAGTATAGTGGATTTCAGCAATCAGCCCCAGCATTTT. Translating it yields CASSIVDFSNQPQHF.

This clonotype appeared many times. This chain links TRBV28 with TRBJ1-5; a weak D match, TRBD1 (6 bases). Germline CDR1 reads MDHEN; CDR2 reads SYDVKM. The CDR3 is 12 residues long. Trimming pared 8 bases from V and 5 bases from J, leaving 10 bases between. For the CDR3, the DNA is TGTGCCAGCGAGGGGGTTGATCAGCCCCAGCATTTT. Amino acids: CASEGVDQPQHF.

This clonotype was recorded at least ten times. The rearrangement links TRBV24-1 to TRBJ1-2, with TRBD1 as a possible D gene (6 bases). Germline assignment: CDR1 KGHDR and CDR2 SFDVKD. With 4 bases removed from V and 5 bases from J, the gap between germline ends came to 19 bases. The CDR3 totals 16 residues. As DNA, the CDR3 is TGTGCCACCAGTGACAGAGATCGTACAGGGAGTTATGGCTACACCTTC. Amino acids: CATSDRDRTGSYGYTF.

This clonotype was picked up many times. CDR3 in DNA: TGTGCCAGCAGCGCCCCGGGGGGGTCCGAGCAGTACGTC. Its translation is CASSAPGGSEQYV. This chain connects TRBV11-2 to TRBJ2-7, with 8 bases lining up with TRBD2. The V gene end was trimmed by 5 bases and the J gene end by 6 bases; junction bases not matched to a gene: 6. The V gene's germline CDR1 is SGHAT and CDR2 FQNNGV. This CDR3 is built from 13 residues.

This clonotype was seen repeatedly, ten times or more. This chain uses TRBV20-1 with TRBJ2-1, with 12 nucleotides matching TRBD2. There are 15 residues in the CDR3. After removal of 3 bases from V and 4 bases from J, the junction contained 4 bases not matched to a gene. Germline V gives CDR1 DFQATT, CDR2 SNEGSKA (reference sequence). In DNA, the CDR3 is TGCAGTGCTAGGGCGACTAGCGGGAGTTACAATGAGCAGTTCTTC. Its protein product is CSARATSGSYNEQFF.